One sample yielded the 29 T cell receptor beta chains listed below, sequenced in a study of blood T cell repertoires in COVID-19 (dated by TCRdb to 2018 to 2020). Library preparation was by the immunoSEQ multiplex PCR assay. Sourced from immuneACCESS, this table was stored by TCRdb with only in-frame sequences that have V and J called. A share of the clones is absent; for the studies checked, an unresolved V gene accounts for under half, and the remainder has no known explanation. The sample table lists about 210,000 clones, over 75% of them with a count of one. The ten largest clones take up 2.4% of the sample. Sequencing used peripheral blood. The receptors come from a woman aged 70 to 79 with COVID-19, enrolled during active disease.

The chain uses TRBV5-1 and TRBJ2-2; possible D gene TRBD2, 5 bases. Germline CDR1 is SGHRS and CDR2 is YFSETQ. The V gene lost 6 bases and the J gene lost 6 bases, with 15 bases spanning the gap. The CDR3 totals 14 residues. CDR3 sequence: CASTALLEAGELFF. The CDR3 DNA is TGCGCCAGCACCGCTCTTCTGGAGGCCGGGGAGCTGTTTTTT. The full variable domain, rest sourced from reference TRBV5-1 and TRBJ2-2, is KAGVTQTPRYLIKTRGQQVTLSCSPISGHRSVSWYQQTPGQGLQFLFEYFSETQRNKGNFPGRFSGRQFSNSRSEMNVSTLELGDSALYLCASTALLEAGELFFGEGSRLTVL.

This clone was observed a few times. The genes are TRBV19 and TRBJ1-5, with 8 bases lining up with TRBD1. This CDR3 region has 14 residues. Trimming removed 10 bases from V and 0 bases from J; junction bases left unmatched: 5. Germline V CDR1 and CDR2: LNHDA, SQIVND (reference sequence). The CDR3 is CATQTGVSNQPQHF. The CDR3 bases are TGTGCCACCCAGACAGGGGTTAGCAATCAGCCCCAGCATTTT.

This clone was observed once. The V gene is TRBV21-1, the J gene TRBJ1-1; the listed D gene, TRBD1, was not tested against the DNA. TRBV21-1 is assigned pseudogene status. The CDR3 contains 14 residues. CDR3 DNA: TGTGCCAGCAGCTTCGGACAAATGAACACTGAAGCTTTCTTT. It translates to CASSFGQMNTEAFF.

This clone was observed once. The CDR3, as DNA: TGTGCCAGCAGCCCTACTTCGTTAGGGGGAGTTACTGAAGCTTTCTTT. As protein: CASSPTSLGGVTEAFF. This chain connects TRBV25-1 to TRBJ1-1; a possible D gene is TRBD1 (6 bases). The CDR3 runs to 16 residues. The V end was cut by 6 bases, the J end by 5 bases, with 22 bases between. Germline assignment: CDR1 MGHDK and CDR2 SYGVNS.

The chain is built from TRBV7-9 and TRBJ2-2; TRBD2 might be the D (6 bases). The CDR3 runs to 14 residues. V was pared by 5 bases and J by 6 bases, with 13 bases between. CDR1 and CDR2 from the germline V gene are SEHNR and FQNEAQ (reference sequence). The CDR3 reads CASSLRREPGELFF. The CDR3, as DNA: TGTGCCAGCAGCCTGAGGAGGGAGCCCGGGGAGCTGTTTTTT.

J is TRBJ1-2 and V is TRBV5-1, with D hard to call. Germline V lookup: CDR1 SGHRS, CDR2 YFSETQ. CDR3 length: 14 amino acids. Between the trimmed V and J ends, which lost 2 bases and 2 bases, there was a span of 10 bases. The CDR3 DNA follows: TGCGCCAGCAGCTTTTCCACAAACAACTATGGCTACACCTTC. Its translation: CASSFSTNNYGYTF.

The chain carries TRBV11-1 and TRBJ2-2; 14 bases fit TRBD2. This CDR3 spans 16 amino acids. V lost 4 bases and J lost 6; bases outside the gene matches: 4. Germline-derived CDR1 and CDR2 are SGHAT and FQDESV (reference sequence). CDR3 sequence reads: CASSWQGLAGAGELFF. The CDR3 bases are TGTGCCAGCAGCTGGCAGGGACTAGCGGGAGCCGGGGAGCTGTTTTTT.

This rearrangement joins TRBV7-5 to TRBJ2-1; TRBD1 was called by the table and not checked on the DNA. TRBV7-5 is an annotated pseudogene. The CDR3 totals 15 residues. CDR3 in amino acids: CARSLAGRFYNEQFF. CDR3 nucleotides: TGTGCCAGAAGCTTAGCTGGCAGGTTCTACAATGAGCAGTTCTTC.

The chain is built from TRBV6-2 or TRBV6-3 and TRBJ1-1, with D perhaps matching TRBD1 (5 bases). The V and J ends lost 4 bases and 0 bases respectively, with 12 bases between them. Germline lookup yields CDR1 MNHEY and CDR2 SVGEGT. The CDR3 runs 15 residues. The CDR3 loop reads CASSFPTAMNTEAFF. As DNA, the CDR3 is TGTGCCAGCAGTTTCCCGACAGCCATGAACACTGAAGCTTTCTTT.

This chain connects TRBV28 to TRBJ1-2; 7 positions match TRBD1. Germline V gene lookup returns CDR1 MDHEN and CDR2 SYDVKM. This CDR3 comprises 13 residues. Trimming took 5 bases from V and 4 from J; bases not matched to a gene: 4. CDR3 in DNA: TGTGCCAGCAGTCCGACAGGGACCTATGGCTACACCTTC. Its protein is CASSPTGTYGYTF.

The chain recombines TRBV6-5 with TRBJ2-7; 9 bases fit TRBD1. The length of the CDR3 is 14 residues. Unmatched junction bases numbered 5, after V lost 6 bases and J lost 2 bases. The germline gives CDR1 MNHEY, CDR2 SVGAGI. CDR3 DNA sequence: TGTGCCAGCAGACCGACAGGGGGGGCCTACGAGCAGTACTTC. Translated: CASRPTGGAYEQYF.

The gene calls are TRBV19 and TRBJ1-1; TRBD1 is a possible D gene (5 bases). CDR1 is LNHDA, CDR2 SQIVND, per germline (reference sequence). V lost 3 bases and J lost 8, with 7 bases in between. CDR3 length equals 11 residues. This chain's CDR3 is CASSMHREAFF. The CDR3 DNA follows: TGTGCCAGTAGTATGCACAGGGAAGCTTTCTTT.

The V call is TRBV7-2, the J call TRBJ2-7; 7 bases map to TRBD1. Trimming cost V 5 bases and J 2 bases; bases outside gene matches: 9. The V gene's germline CDR1 is SGHTA and CDR2 FQGNSA. The CDR3 has 15 amino acids. This CDR3 reads CASSRSDRVTYEQYF. CDR3 DNA sequence: TGTGCCAGCAGCCGCTCCGACAGGGTGACCTACGAGCAGTACTTC.

A few counts support this clone. The chain employs TRBV30 and TRBJ2-6; 7 bases map to TRBD2. Trimming removed 5 bases from V and 2 bases from J; junction bases left unmatched: 6. The germline CDR1 and CDR2 sequences are GTSNPN and SVGIG (reference sequence). This CDR3 spans 15 amino acids. CDR3 protein: CAWLWGGAGANVLTF. CDR3 coding DNA: TGTGCCTGGCTCTGGGGGGGGGCTGGGGCCAACGTCCTGACTTTC.

The chain uses TRBV6-2 or TRBV6-3 and TRBJ2-1; the D gene is possibly TRBD2 (6 bases). The V gene lost 4 bases and the J gene lost 5 bases, with 12 bases spanning the gap. The CDR3 has 14 residues. Germline V gene sequence: CDR1 MNHEY, CDR2 SVGEGT. The CDR3: CASSSRDSNNEQFF. DNA for the CDR3: TGTGCCAGCAGTTCCCGGGACTCGAACAATGAGCAGTTCTTC.

This chain joins TRBV3-1 (or the pseudogene TRBV3-2) and TRBJ1-5; D not resolved. Germline assignment: CDR1 LGHDT and CDR2 YNNKEL (reference sequence). This CDR3 is built from 16 residues. The ends were cut back, 0 bases at V and 1 base at J, with 10 bases in the middle. CDR3 amino acids: CASSQDVSTSNQPQHF. CDR3 bases: TGTGCCAGCAGCCAAGATGTCAGTACGAGCAATCAGCCCCAGCATTTT.

DNA of the CDR3: TGTGCCAGCAGCTTATTTGGGACAGCGAACACTGAAGCTTTCTTT. This codes for CASSLFGTANTEAFF. The rearrangement links TRBV7-6 to TRBJ1-1, with 7 bases lining up with TRBD1. V dropped 2 bases and J dropped 1; count of bases not matched to a gene: 4. CDR1 and CDR2 (germline): SGHVS, FNYEAQ. The CDR3 loop spans 15 amino acids.

J is TRBJ1-2 and V is TRBV7-9; tentative D call: TRBD1 (5 bases). Trimming cost V 3 bases and J 2 bases, with 13 bases left between them. The germline V gene encodes CDR1 SEHNR and CDR2 FQNEAQ (reference sequence). The CDR3 spans 15 residues. The CDR3 reads CASSLEGVHNYGYTF. Written as DNA, the CDR3 is TGTGCCAGCAGCTTGGAAGGGGTGCACAACTATGGCTACACCTTC.

This chain joins TRBV5-4 and TRBJ1-1; possible D gene TRBD1, 6 bases. The V gene's germline CDR1 is SGHNT and CDR2 YYREEE (reference sequence). The CDR3 runs to 12 residues. Trimming shortened V by 4 bases and J by 11 bases, and 15 bases separated the two germline ends. The chain's CDR3 is CASSTWGQMAFF. The CDR3 DNA follows: TGTGCCAGCAGCACTTGGGGGCAGATGGCTTTCTTT.

In its sample, this clone was seen once. This rearrangement joins TRBV28 to TRBJ1-2, with 8 bases fitting TRBD1. Germline assignment: CDR1 MDHEN and CDR2 SYDVKM. This CDR3 has 15 residues. V shed 5 bases and J 3 bases; nucleotides not matched to a gene: 8. The CDR3 loop is CASSPPDRAYYGYTF. CDR3 nucleotide sequence: TGTGCCAGCAGTCCCCCGGACAGGGCTTACTATGGCTACACCTTC.

The rearrangement joins TRBV29-1 to TRBJ2-3, with D possibly TRBD1 on 5 matching bases. Germline loops: CDR1 SQVTM, CDR2 ANQGSEA. V lost 3 bases and J lost 6, with 13 bases in between. The CDR3 is 13 residues long. This CDR3 reads CSVDVGAGDTQYF. The CDR3 region has the DNA TGCAGCGTTGATGTAGGGGCCGGGGATACGCAGTATTTT.

V gene TRBV11-3 combines with J gene TRBJ1-2; 9 nucleotides line up with TRBD1. J was trimmed by 3 bases and V by 4 bases; bases with no gene match: 12. The CDR3 length is 17 residues. Germline CDR1 is SGHNT and CDR2 is YENEEA. CDR3 sequence (DNA): TGTGCCAGCAGCTCGTACTATGGACAGGGGCGCTACTATGGCTACACCTTC. This translates into CASSSYYGQGRYYGYTF.

The rearrangement joins TRBV11-2 to TRBJ2-2; possibly TRBD1 for D (6 bases). Germline V CDR1 and CDR2: SGHAT, FQNNGV. V was trimmed by 2 bases and J by 4 bases, leaving 17 bases between them. The CDR3 spans 17 residues. The CDR3 here is CASSLSRKGEGTGELFF. The CDR3 DNA sequence: TGTGCCAGCAGCTTATCGCGCAAGGGGGAAGGCACCGGGGAGCTGTTTTTT.

This sequence joins TRBV4-2 and TRBJ1-5; possibly TRBD1 for D (5 bases). This CDR3 is built from 16 residues. From germline, CDR1 is LGHNA and CDR2 YNFKEQ. The germline V and J ends were trimmed by 1 base and 4 bases, with 14 bases remaining between them. The CDR3 region is CASSQASAQGNQPQHF. The CDR3 nucleotides are TGTGCCAGCAGCCAAGCTTCGGCCCAGGGAAATCAGCCCCAGCATTTT.

The chain is built from TRBV5-4 and TRBJ1-2; D might be TRBD1 (5 bases). CDR1 and CDR2 (germline): SGHNT, YYREEE (reference sequence). V dropped 4 bases and J dropped 6 bases, with 19 bases sitting between them. This CDR3 contains 15 residues. The CDR3 spells CASSPGVSGGDGYTF. Here the CDR3 DNA reads TGTGCCAGCAGCCCCGGTGTATCGGGGGGTGATGGCTACACCTTC.

As DNA, the CDR3 is TGTGCCAGCAGCAAGACAGGGGAGGAGACCCAGTACTTC. Translation: CASSKTGEETQYF. The J gene is TRBJ2-5, the V gene TRBV11-3; 8 positions match TRBD1. V shed 5 bases, J shed 5 bases, and the junction held 4 bases outside the gene matches. The CDR3 is 13 residues long. Germline assignment: CDR1 SGHNT and CDR2 YENEEA.

This clone has just a few counts. The gene calls are TRBV19 and TRBJ1-2, with 7 bases identical to TRBD1. CDR1 is LNHDA, CDR2 SQIVND, per germline (reference sequence). The CDR3 contains 12 residues. V shed 4 bases and J 5 bases; nucleotides not matched to a gene: 1. CDR3 nucleotide sequence: TGTGCCAGTAGTAGGGACAGTTATGGCTACACCTTC. It translates to CASSRDSYGYTF.

The chain joins TRBV7-9 to TRBJ2-7; 7 nucleotides line up with TRBD2. The ends lost 0 bases at V and 6 bases at J; junction bases unmatched: 8. The germline V gene encodes CDR1 SEHNR and CDR2 FQNEAQ (reference sequence). The CDR3 covers 15 residues. This CDR3 is CASSLARGGTAEQYF. As DNA, the CDR3 is TGTGCCAGCAGCTTAGCGCGGGGAGGGACTGCCGAGCAGTACTTC.

The V call is TRBV9, the J call TRBJ1-2; TRBD1 is a possible D gene (5 bases). The CDR3 contains 15 residues. V shed 3 bases and J shed 0 bases, with 12 bases lying between them. CDR1 is SGDLS, CDR2 YYNGEE, per germline. CDR3 DNA sequence: TGTGCCAGCAGCGCCGGACACGGCTCTAACTATGGCTACACCTTC. Translated, it gives CASSAGHGSNYGYTF. Complete variable domain (other parts from reference TRBV9 and TRBJ1-2): DSGVTQTPKHLITATGQRVTLRCSPRSGDLSVYWYQQSLDQGLQFLIQYYNGEERAKGNILERFSAQQFPDLHSELNLSSLELGDSALYFCASSAGHGSNYGYTFGSGTRLTVV.